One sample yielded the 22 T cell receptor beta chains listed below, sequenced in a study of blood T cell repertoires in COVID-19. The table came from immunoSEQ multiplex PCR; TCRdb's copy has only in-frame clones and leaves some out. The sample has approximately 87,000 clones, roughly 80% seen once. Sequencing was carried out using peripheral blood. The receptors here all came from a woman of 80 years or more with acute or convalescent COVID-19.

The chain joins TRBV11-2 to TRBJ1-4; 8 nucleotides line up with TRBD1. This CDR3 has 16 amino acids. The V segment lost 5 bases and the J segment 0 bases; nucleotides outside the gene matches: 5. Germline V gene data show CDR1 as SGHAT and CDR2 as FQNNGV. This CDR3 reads CASSPGTGPTNEKLFF. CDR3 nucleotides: TGTGCCAGCAGCCCAGGGACAGGCCCAACTAATGAAAAACTGTTTTTT.

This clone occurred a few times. Written as DNA, the CDR3 is TGTGCCAGCAGTTACGAGGGGAGGGCTAATGAAAAACTGTTTTTT. It translates to CASSYEGRANEKLFF. This chain connects TRBV6-5 to TRBJ1-4, with a possible D match to TRBD1 (5 bases). Per the germline V gene, CDR1 is MNHEY and CDR2 is SVGAGI. Between the trimmed V and J ends, which lost 2 bases and 3 bases, there was a span of 10 bases. CDR3 length: 15 amino acids.

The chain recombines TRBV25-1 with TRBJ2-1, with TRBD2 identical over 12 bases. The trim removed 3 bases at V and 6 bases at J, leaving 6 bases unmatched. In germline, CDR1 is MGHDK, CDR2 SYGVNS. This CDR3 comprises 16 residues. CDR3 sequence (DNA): TGTGCCAGCAGTGAGTCTAGCGGGGGGGTCCTCAATGAGCAGTTCTTC. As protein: CASSESSGGVLNEQFF.

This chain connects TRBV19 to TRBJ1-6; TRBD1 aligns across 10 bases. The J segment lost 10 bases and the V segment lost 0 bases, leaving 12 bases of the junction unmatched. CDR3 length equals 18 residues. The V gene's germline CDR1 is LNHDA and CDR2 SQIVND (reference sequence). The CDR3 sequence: CASSIDGTGVRGRSPLHF. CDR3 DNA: TGTGCCAGTAGTATAGATGGGACAGGGGTCCGGGGGCGGTCACCCCTCCACTTT.

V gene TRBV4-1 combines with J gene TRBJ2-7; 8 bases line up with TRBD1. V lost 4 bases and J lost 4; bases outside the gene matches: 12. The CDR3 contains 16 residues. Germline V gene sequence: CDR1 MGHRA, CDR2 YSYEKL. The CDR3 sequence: CASSPGTGGRGYEQYF. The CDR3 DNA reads TGCGCCAGCAGCCCCGGGACAGGTGGACGAGGGTACGAGCAGTACTTC.

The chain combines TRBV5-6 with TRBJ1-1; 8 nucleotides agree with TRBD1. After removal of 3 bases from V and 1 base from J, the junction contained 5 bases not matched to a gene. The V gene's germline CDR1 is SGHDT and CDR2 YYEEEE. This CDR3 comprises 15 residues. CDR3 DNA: TGTGCCAGCAGCTGGAGGACAGGGAAGAACACTGAAGCTTTCTTT. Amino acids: CASSWRTGKNTEAFF. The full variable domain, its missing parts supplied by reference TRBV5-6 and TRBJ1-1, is DAGVTQSPTHLIKTRGQQVTLRCSPKSGHDTVSWYQQALGQGPQFIFQYYEEEERQRGNFPDRFSGHQFPNYSSELNVNALLLGDSALYLCASSWRTGKNTEAFFGQGTRLTVV.

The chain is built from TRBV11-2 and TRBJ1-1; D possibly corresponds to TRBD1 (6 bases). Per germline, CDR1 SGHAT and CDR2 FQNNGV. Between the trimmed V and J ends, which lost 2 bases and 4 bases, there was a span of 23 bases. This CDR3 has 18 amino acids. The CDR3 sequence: CASSLRGGGLSQATEAFF. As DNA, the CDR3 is TGTGCCAGCAGCTTACGAGGTGGGGGCTTGTCCCAGGCCACTGAAGCTTTCTTT.

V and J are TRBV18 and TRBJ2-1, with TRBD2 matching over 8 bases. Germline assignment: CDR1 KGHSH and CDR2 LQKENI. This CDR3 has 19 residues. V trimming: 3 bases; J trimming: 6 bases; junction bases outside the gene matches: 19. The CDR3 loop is CASSPGTSGASFSRNEQFF. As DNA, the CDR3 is TGTGCCAGCTCACCCGGTACTAGCGGCGCCTCTTTTTCCCGCAATGAGCAGTTCTTC.

The CDR3 loop is CASSISAGEAFF. The CDR3 DNA is TGTGCCAGTAGTATAAGTGCAGGCGAAGCTTTCTTT. The V call is TRBV19, the J call TRBJ1-1; D uncertain. Germline CDR1 and CDR2: LNHDA and SQIVND (reference sequence). This CDR3 comprises 12 residues. V was pared by 2 bases and J by 8 bases, with 9 bases between.

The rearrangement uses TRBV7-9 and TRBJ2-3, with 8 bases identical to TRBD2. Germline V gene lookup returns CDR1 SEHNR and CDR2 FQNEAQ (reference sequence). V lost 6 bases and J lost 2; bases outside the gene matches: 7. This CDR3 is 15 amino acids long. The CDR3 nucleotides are TGTGCCAGCAGGGGACTAGGTTTATACACAGATACGCAGTATTTT. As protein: CASRGLGLYTDTQYF.

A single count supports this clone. CDR3 residues: CASSSKPEGAPLHF. CDR3 sequence (DNA): TGTGCCAGCAGCAGTAAGCCTGAGGGGGCACCCCTCCACTTT. This chain uses TRBV5-6 with TRBJ1-6; D is perhaps TRBD1 (6 bases). CDR3 length: 14 residues. From germline, CDR1 is SGHDT and CDR2 YYEEEE. V dropped 4 bases and J dropped 11 bases, with 16 bases sitting between them.

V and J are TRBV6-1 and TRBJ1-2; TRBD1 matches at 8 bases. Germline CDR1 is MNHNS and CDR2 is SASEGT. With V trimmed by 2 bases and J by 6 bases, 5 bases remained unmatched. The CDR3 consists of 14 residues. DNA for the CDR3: TGTGCCAGCAGTGAACTGGCAGGGGGCAATGGCTACACCTTC. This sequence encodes CASSELAGGNGYTF.

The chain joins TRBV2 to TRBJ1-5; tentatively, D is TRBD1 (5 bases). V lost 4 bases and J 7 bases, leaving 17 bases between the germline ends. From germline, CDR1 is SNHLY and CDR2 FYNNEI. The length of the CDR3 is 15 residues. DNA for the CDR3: TGTGCCAGCAGTGGAAACGACAGACCTTCCCAGCCCCAGCATTTT. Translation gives CASSGNDRPSQPQHF.

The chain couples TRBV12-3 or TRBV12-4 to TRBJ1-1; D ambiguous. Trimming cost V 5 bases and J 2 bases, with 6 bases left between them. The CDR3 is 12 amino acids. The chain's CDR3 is CASSPTNTEAFF. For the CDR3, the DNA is TGTGCCAGCAGTCCCACAAACACTGAAGCTTTCTTT.

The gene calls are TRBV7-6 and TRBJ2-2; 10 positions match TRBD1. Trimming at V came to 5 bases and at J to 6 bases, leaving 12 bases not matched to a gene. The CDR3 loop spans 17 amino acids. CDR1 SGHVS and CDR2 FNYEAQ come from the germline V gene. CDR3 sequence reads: CASSKDGTGDGAGELFF. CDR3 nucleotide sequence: TGTGCCAGCAGCAAAGATGGGACAGGGGATGGGGCCGGGGAGCTGTTTTTT. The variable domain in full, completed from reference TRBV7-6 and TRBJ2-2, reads GAGVSQSPRYKVTKRGQDVALRCDPISGHVSLYWYRQALGQGPEFLTYFNYEAQQDKSGLPNDRFSAERPEGSISTLTIQRTEQRDSAMYRCASSKDGTGDGAGELFFGEGSRLTVL.

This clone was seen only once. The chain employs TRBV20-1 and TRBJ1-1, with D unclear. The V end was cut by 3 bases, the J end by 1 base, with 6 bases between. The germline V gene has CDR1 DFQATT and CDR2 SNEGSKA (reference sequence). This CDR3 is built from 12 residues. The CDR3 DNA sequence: TGCAGTGCTAGTCTCAGGAACACTGAAGCTTTCTTT. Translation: CSASLRNTEAFF.

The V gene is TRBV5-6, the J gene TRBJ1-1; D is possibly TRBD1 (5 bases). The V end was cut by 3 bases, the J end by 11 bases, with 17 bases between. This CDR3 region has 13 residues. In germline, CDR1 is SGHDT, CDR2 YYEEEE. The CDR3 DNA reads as TGTGCCAGCAGCTCGCTTGGAAGGGAGGGGGCTTTCTTT. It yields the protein CASSSLGREGAFF.

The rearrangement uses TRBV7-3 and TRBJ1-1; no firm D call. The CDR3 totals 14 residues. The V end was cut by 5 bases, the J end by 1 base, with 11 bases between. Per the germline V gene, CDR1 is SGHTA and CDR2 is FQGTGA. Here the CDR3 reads CASSPSAQNTEAFF. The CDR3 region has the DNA TGTGCCAGCAGCCCATCTGCACAGAACACTGAAGCTTTCTTT.

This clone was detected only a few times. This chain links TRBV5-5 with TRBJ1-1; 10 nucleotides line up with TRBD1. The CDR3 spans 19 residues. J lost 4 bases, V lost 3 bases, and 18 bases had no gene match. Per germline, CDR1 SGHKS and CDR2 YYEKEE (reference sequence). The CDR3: CASSSSAGAGQGVSTEAFF. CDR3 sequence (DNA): TGTGCCAGCAGCTCGTCTGCCGGGGCCGGACAGGGGGTGAGCACTGAAGCTTTCTTT.

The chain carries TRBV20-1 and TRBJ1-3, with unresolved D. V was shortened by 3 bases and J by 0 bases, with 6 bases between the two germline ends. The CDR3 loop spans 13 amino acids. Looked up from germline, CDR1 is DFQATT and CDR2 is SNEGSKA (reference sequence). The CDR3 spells CSASIDSGNTIYF. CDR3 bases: TGCAGTGCTAGTATAGACTCTGGAAACACCATATATTTT.

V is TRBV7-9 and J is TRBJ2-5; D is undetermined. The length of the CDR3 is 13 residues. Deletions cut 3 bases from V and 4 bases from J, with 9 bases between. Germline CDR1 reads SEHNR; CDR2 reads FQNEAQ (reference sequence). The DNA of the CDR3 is TGTGCCAGCAGCTTTTCCCCCGTAGAGACCCAGTACTTC. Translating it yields CASSFSPVETQYF.

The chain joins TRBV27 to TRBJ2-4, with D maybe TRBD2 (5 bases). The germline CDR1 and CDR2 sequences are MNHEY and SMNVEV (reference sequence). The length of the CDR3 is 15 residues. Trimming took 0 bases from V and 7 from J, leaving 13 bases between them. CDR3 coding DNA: TGTGCCAGCAGTTTATCGTGGCTAGCATCTAACATTCAGTACTTC. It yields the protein CASSLSWLASNIQYF.